This T cell receptor beta chain was obtained from a study of blood T cell repertoires in COVID-19. Study-wide context: COVID-19 samples from acute and convalescent phases originated in the United States, Italy and Spain. From T cells, B-cell-depleted T cells, or PBMCs came the material, which was cDNA or gDNA.

Study processing details: Using reference gene primer amplification, nucleated cell counts were estimated. Using immunoSEQ multiplex PCR, the repertoire was profiled, and TCRdb retains in-frame clones only, with some absent. V and J calls and clone size come straight from that table; D and trimming were deduced from the DNA. The sample has some 46,000 clones, under 85% seen once. Per the germline V gene, CDR1 is SGHTA and CDR2 is FQGNSA. V was trimmed by 3 bases and J by 3 bases, leaving 10 bases between them. This CDR3 region has 14 residues. This TCR was sampled from a man aged 60 to 75 with active COVID-19. The sequenced material came from peripheral blood. The genes are TRBV7-2 and TRBJ2-3, with a tentative D call TRBD2 (6 bases). DNA for the CDR3: TGTGCCAGCAGCTTTTCCAGCGGGACAGATACGCAGTATTTT. This encodes CASSFSSGTDTQYF.